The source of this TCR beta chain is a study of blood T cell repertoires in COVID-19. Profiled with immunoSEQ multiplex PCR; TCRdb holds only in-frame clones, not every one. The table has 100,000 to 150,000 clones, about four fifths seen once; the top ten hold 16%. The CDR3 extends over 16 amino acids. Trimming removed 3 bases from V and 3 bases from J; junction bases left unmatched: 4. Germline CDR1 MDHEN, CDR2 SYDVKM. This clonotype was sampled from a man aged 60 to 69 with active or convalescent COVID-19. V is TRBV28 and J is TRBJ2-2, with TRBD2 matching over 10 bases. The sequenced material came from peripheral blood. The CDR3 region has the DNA TGTGCCAGCAGTTTGTCGCTAGCGGGAGACACCGGGGAGCTGTTTTTT. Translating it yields CASSLSLAGDTGELFF.